One sample yielded the 22 T cell receptor beta chains listed below, sequenced in a study of Ad26.COV2.S vaccination and SARS-CoV-2 variants. Regarding treatment: 15 to 20 received Ad26.COV2.S at low or high dose, single or two shots; about 5 received placebo; per-sample allocation not given. Sampling happened 63 days after the first vaccine or placebo injection. Clones were read by immunoSEQ multiplex PCR, and TCRdb kept only the in-frame ones, dropping some. The profile covers over 200,000 clones, with around 87% appearing a single time and about 10% taken by the ten largest. The material was peripheral blood, obtained in a trial of Ad26.COV2.S vaccine versus placebo. The source of these receptors is a person aged 18-60 years who received the Ad26.COV2.S COVID-19 vaccine or a placebo.

The chain links TRBV12-3 or TRBV12-4 to TRBJ2-7; D is unclear. The CDR3 loop spans 12 amino acids. V lost 5 bases to trimming and J lost 3 bases, with 8 bases between them. CDR3 sequence (DNA): TGTGCCAGCAGTCTTCCATTCTACGAGCAGTACTTC. It is translated as CASSLPFYEQYF.

The chain carries TRBV7-9 and TRBJ2-5; D is unclear. Germline CDR1 reads SEHNR; CDR2 reads FQNEAQ (reference sequence). The CDR3 runs 14 residues. The ends were cut back, 2 bases at V and 4 bases at J, with 11 bases in the middle. CDR3 DNA sequence: TGTGCCAGCAGCTTAAGTGCGGCTCGAGAGACCCAGTACTTC. The encoded protein is CASSLSAARETQYF.

The chain uses TRBV21-1 and TRBJ2-7; the table's D call of TRBD1 was not tested on the DNA. TRBV21-1 corresponds to a pseudogene. The CDR3 is 16 residues long. CDR3 DNA: TGTGCCAGCAGCAAAGGGCGGACAGAGAGCTCCTACGAGCAGTACTTC. Its protein is CASSKGRTESSYEQYF.

V and J are TRBV7-9 and TRBJ2-2, with TRBD2 matching 12 bases. This CDR3 is built from 15 residues. The germline V gene encodes CDR1 SEHNR and CDR2 FQNEAQ (reference sequence). Losses at the gene ends were 7 bases for V and 6 bases for J; bases not matched to a gene: 6. DNA of the CDR3: TGTGCCAGCATTCTAGCGGGAGGGCCGTCCGGGGAGCTGTTTTTT. Translating gives CASILAGGPSGELFF.

The chain carries TRBV5-1 and TRBJ2-2, with a tentative D call TRBD2 (5 bases). Per the germline V gene, CDR1 is SGHRS and CDR2 is YFSETQ. The CDR3 sequence is 16 residues long. V was cut by 0 bases and J by 1 base, with 10 bases left in between. The CDR3, as DNA: TGCGCCAGCAGCTTGGCACTAGTTGGGAACACCGGGGAGCTGTTTTTT. Its protein is CASSLALVGNTGELFF.

This rearrangement joins TRBV4-3 to TRBJ2-1; D unresolved. CDR1 is LGHNA and CDR2 is YSLEER in the germline V gene. The CDR3 length is 16 residues. V was shortened by 0 bases and J by 2 bases, with 11 bases between the two germline ends. The CDR3 spells CASSQDRNWPYNEQFF. In nucleotides, the CDR3 is TGCGCCAGCAGCCAAGATCGGAACTGGCCCTACAATGAGCAGTTCTTC.

The chain carries TRBV9 and TRBJ2-5, with 7 bases identical to TRBD1. This CDR3 comprises 16 residues. In germline, CDR1 is SGDLS, CDR2 YYNGEE. With 3 bases clipped from V and 3 bases from J, the junction kept 11 bases outside the gene matches. The CDR3 bases are TGTGCCAGCAGCGCCGTCCCGGACAGGAGAAAAGAGACCCAGTACTTC. This sequence encodes CASSAVPDRRKETQYF.

The CDR3 DNA reads as TGTGCCAGCAGCCCTTTGGGGGCCAACGTCCTGACTTTC. The encoded protein is CASSPLGANVLTF. J is TRBJ2-6 and V is TRBV5-6; D is uncertain. Germline lookup yields CDR1 SGHDT and CDR2 YYEEEE. This CDR3 has 13 amino acids. Trimming took off 4 bases at V and 4 bases at J, with 6 bases between the two ends.

The CDR3 region has the DNA TGTGCCAGCAGTTACTCGAGCAGGGTTTCCTACGAGCAGTACTTC. This gives the protein CASSYSSRVSYEQYF. The rearrangement links TRBV6-5 to TRBJ2-7; possible D gene TRBD1, 5 bases. V lost 0 bases to trimming and J lost 1 base, with 10 bases between them. CDR3 length equals 15 residues. CDR1 and CDR2 from the germline V gene are MNHEY and SVGAGI.

This rearrangement joins TRBV5-1 to TRBJ1-1; perhaps TRBD1 as D (6 bases). V was pared by 4 bases and J by 3 bases, with 10 bases between. CDR1 SGHRS and CDR2 YFSETQ come from the germline V gene. The CDR3 is 13 residues long. The CDR3 nucleotides are TGCGCCAGCAGCGGGGGCCAACACACTGAAGCTTTCTTT. Translating gives CASSGGQHTEAFF.

The chain has TRBV5-1 and TRBJ2-3; TRBD1 aligns across 10 bases. The CDR3 extends over 18 amino acids. Trimming at V came to 3 bases and at J to 2 bases, leaving 12 bases not matched to a gene. CDR1 and CDR2 (germline): SGHRS, YFSETQ. The CDR3 nucleotides read TGCGCCAGCAGCTACCCAAGACAGGGGGCTTCATCCACAGATACGCAGTATTTT. Its translation: CASSYPRQGASSTDTQYF.

This clone appeared once. The chain has TRBV7-8 and TRBJ2-7; D gene uncertain. The CDR3 sequence is 14 residues long. V lost 0 bases and J 3 bases, leaving 9 bases between the germline ends. The germline CDR1 and CDR2 sequences are SGHVS and FQNEAQ. The CDR3 reads CASSLASRDYEQYF. The DNA for the CDR3 is TGTGCCAGCAGCTTAGCGTCTAGAGACTACGAGCAGTACTTC.

The V call is TRBV4-2, the J call TRBJ2-3; D is perhaps TRBD2 (6 bases). V lost 4 bases and J 1 base, leaving 6 bases between the germline ends. The V gene's germline CDR1 is LGHNA and CDR2 YNFKEQ. The CDR3 has 13 amino acids. The DNA for the CDR3 is TGTGCCAGCAGCCGGGGGGGCACAGATACGCAGTATTTT. Its translation: CASSRGGTDTQYF.

The chain employs TRBV11-1 and TRBJ2-5; TRBD1 agrees at 8 bases. Germline trimming cut 5 bases from V and 5 bases from J; bases unmatched to any gene: 7. Germline loops: CDR1 SGHAT, CDR2 FQDESV (reference sequence). This CDR3 region has 14 residues. DNA for the CDR3: TGTGCCAGCAGCACCCGGACAGGGCTGGAGACCCAGTACTTC. Translation: CASSTRTGLETQYF.

For this clone: A read error may account for a junction end that differs from germline. This sample also contains other DNA sequences that code for the same CDR3. The chain joins TRBV3-1 (or the pseudogene TRBV3-2) to TRBJ1-6; unclear D gene. Germline CDR1 reads LGHDT; CDR2 reads YNNKEL (reference sequence). The CDR3 sequence is 15 residues long. This CDR3 reads CASSPSTTTNSPLHF. CDR3 DNA: TGTGCCAGTAGCCCCTCAACTACCACTAATTCACCCCTCCACTTT.

The rearrangement joins TRBV9 to TRBJ2-6, with 8 bases fitting TRBD1. Germline values: CDR1 SGDLS, CDR2 YYNGEE. The CDR3 loop spans 17 amino acids. V lost 4 bases, J lost 2 bases, and 8 bases stayed unmatched. CDR3 residues: CASSPTQTGAGANVLTF. The DNA for the CDR3 is TGTGCCAGCAGCCCCACCCAGACAGGGGCTGGGGCCAACGTCCTGACTTTC.

CDR3 nucleotides: TGTGCCAGCACCCCGACAGTCTCCTACGAGCAGTACTTC. Translating it yields CASTPTVSYEQYF. The genes are TRBV6-2 or TRBV6-3 and TRBJ2-7; weak D call: TRBD1 (5 bases). V lost 7 bases and J lost 0, with 10 bases in between. Germline CDR1 reads MNHEY; CDR2 reads SVGEGT. The CDR3 covers 13 residues.

J is TRBJ2-1 and V is TRBV28; D gene ambiguous. Germline CDR1 reads MDHEN; CDR2 reads SYDVKM. V lost 7 bases and J lost 2, with 12 bases in between. The length of the CDR3 is 14 residues. The CDR3 sequence is CASTSANAYNEQFF. In DNA form, the CDR3 reads TGTGCCAGCACCAGCGCCAATGCCTACAATGAGCAGTTCTTC.

This clone was counted a single time. The chain is built from TRBV5-1 and TRBJ2-5, with 9 bases matching TRBD1. Trimming took 4 bases from V and 4 from J; bases not matched to a gene: 14. The CDR3 covers 17 residues. Germline CDR1 and CDR2: SGHRS and YFSETQ. The CDR3 DNA reads as TGCGCCAGCAGCAATTCCTACAGGGGGCTCGACGGAGAGACCCAGTACTTC. Translated, it gives CASSNSYRGLDGETQYF. The variable domain in full, completed from reference TRBV5-1 and TRBJ2-5, reads KAGVTQTPRYLIKTRGQQVTLSCSPISGHRSVSWYQQTPGQGLQFLFEYFSETQRNKGNFPGRFSGRQFSNSRSEMNVSTLELGDSALYLCASSNSYRGLDGETQYFGPGTRLLVL.

The rearrangement uses TRBV5-4 and TRBJ2-3; D possibly corresponds to TRBD1 (6 bases). V lost 0 bases and J 4 bases, leaving 9 bases between the germline ends. The V gene's germline CDR1 is SGHNT and CDR2 YYREEE (reference sequence). The CDR3 is 14 residues long. The chain's CDR3 is CASSLVGGSDTQYF. The CDR3 region has the DNA TGTGCCAGCAGCTTGGTAGGGGGTTCAGATACGCAGTATTTT.

The chain links TRBV6-5 to TRBJ2-1, with 13 bases identical to TRBD2. The CDR3 sequence is 14 residues long. The V segment lost 7 bases and the J segment 12 bases; nucleotides outside the gene matches: 9. The germline CDR1 and CDR2 sequences are MNHEY and SVGAGI. CDR3 amino acids: CASNPGLAGVGQFF. CDR3 DNA: TGTGCCAGCAACCCCGGACTAGCGGGAGTTGGGCAGTTCTTC.

The V and J genes are TRBV6-2 or TRBV6-3 and TRBJ2-5; TRBD2 agrees at 12 bases. Germline V CDR1 and CDR2: MNHEY, SVGEGT. Trimming removed 2 bases from V and 5 bases from J; junction bases left unmatched: 15. This CDR3 has 19 residues. CDR3 in DNA: TGTGCCAGCAGTTACCCCTCACCGCTAGCGGGAGGGGGTAGGGAGACCCAGTACTTC. Amino acid sequence: CASSYPSPLAGGGRETQYF.